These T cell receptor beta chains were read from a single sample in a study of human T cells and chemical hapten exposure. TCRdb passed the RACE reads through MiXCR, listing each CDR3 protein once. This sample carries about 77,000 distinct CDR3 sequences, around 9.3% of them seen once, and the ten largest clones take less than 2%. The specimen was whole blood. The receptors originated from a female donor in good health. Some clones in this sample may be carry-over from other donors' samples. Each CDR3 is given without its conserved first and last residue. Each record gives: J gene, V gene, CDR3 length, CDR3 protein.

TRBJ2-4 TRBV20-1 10 SAATASNIQY
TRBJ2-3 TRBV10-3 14 AISLRDRDGTDTQY
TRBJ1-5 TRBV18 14 ASSPRSVGFDQPQN
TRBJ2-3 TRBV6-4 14 ASSTTHGASTDTQY
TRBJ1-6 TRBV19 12 ASSLRQGDSPLH
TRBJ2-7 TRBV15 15 ATSRSLAAGFPYEQY
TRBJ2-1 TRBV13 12 ASSFPGTYNEQF
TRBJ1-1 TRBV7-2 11 ASSLGRETEAF
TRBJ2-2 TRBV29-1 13 SVARGVTNTGELF
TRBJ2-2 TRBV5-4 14 ASSLARGADVGELF
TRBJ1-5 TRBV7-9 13 ASSPWTGEGQPQH
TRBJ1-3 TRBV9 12 ASSVGSSGNTIY
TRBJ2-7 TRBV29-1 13 SVIKRIEGYYEQY
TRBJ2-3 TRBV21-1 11 ASWGESTDTQY
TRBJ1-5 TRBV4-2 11 ASSPGRNQPQH